These 8 T cell receptor beta chains were all obtained from the same sample, sequenced in a study of cytomegalovirus exposure and HLA in healthy donors (dated by TCRdb to about 2017). Library generation was performed with the immunoSEQ multiplex PCR assay. For the multiplex PCR, a mixture combining 60 forward primers for TCR Vbeta segments and 13 reverse primers for TCR Jbeta segments was used. The clones in this table, taken by TCRdb from immuneACCESS, are in-frame only. Not every clone is retained; where verified, under half of the shortfall comes from an unresolved V gene, and the cause of the rest is unknown. The sample table contains approximately 130,000 clones; only one count was recorded for around 82% of them. The biggest ten clones account for 1.5% to 2% of the sample. Sequencing was done on a sample of PBMCs. These receptors all stem from a boy younger than 18 in good health and CMV-seronegative.

This chain joins TRBV2 and TRBJ2-7; 9 bases line up with TRBD1. V shed 7 bases, J shed 5 bases, and the junction held 12 bases outside the gene matches. CDR3 length: 15 amino acids. In germline, CDR1 is SNHLY, CDR2 FYNNEI. The DNA of the CDR3 is TGTGCCAGCAAATTTAGGGACAGGGTGACCAACGAGCAGTACTTC. Translating gives CASKFRDRVTNEQYF.

V usage is TRBV7-3 and J usage is TRBJ2-5, with 8 positions matching TRBD1. CDR1 is SGHTA, CDR2 FQGTGA, per germline. The CDR3 runs to 14 residues. Trimming cost V 4 bases and J 3 bases; bases outside gene matches: 4. The CDR3 here is CASSYRGTKETQYF. The CDR3 coding sequence is TGTGCCAGCAGCTACAGGGGGACAAAAGAGACCCAGTACTTC. Together with reference TRBV7-3 and TRBJ2-5, the CDR3 gives the full variable domain: GAGVSQTPSNKVTEKGKYVELRCDPISGHTALYWYRQSLGQGPEFLIYFQGTGAADDSGLPNDRFFAVRPEGSVSTLKIQRTERGDSAVYLCASSYRGTKETQYFGPGTRLLVL.

This clone was picked up a small number of times. The CDR3 DNA follows: TGCGCCAGCAGCCCCCGGGTGGGGGGGACTGAAGCTTTCTTT. This codes for CASSPRVGGTEAFF. The chain couples TRBV4-3 to TRBJ1-1, with D maybe TRBD1 (5 bases). Germline V gene lookup returns CDR1 LGHNA and CDR2 YSLEER. Deletions cut 4 bases from V and 5 bases from J, with 14 bases between. The CDR3 runs 14 residues.

V usage is TRBV7-2 and J usage is TRBJ2-7, with a tentative D call TRBD1 (5 bases). Germline V gene lookup returns CDR1 SGHTA and CDR2 FQGNSA. V was pared by 5 bases and J by 2 bases, with 10 bases between. The CDR3 sequence is 13 residues long. The CDR3 sequence is CASSPRGTYEQYF. For the CDR3, the DNA is TGTGCCAGCAGCCCTAGGGGCACCTACGAGCAGTACTTC.

This chain links TRBV5-4 with TRBJ2-1; no reliable D call. This CDR3 contains 16 residues. Germline V gene sequence: CDR1 SGHNT, CDR2 YYREEE (reference sequence). V was cut by 5 bases and J by 0 bases, with 15 bases left in between. The DNA for the CDR3 is TGTGCCAGCAGTTTGTCAACCCATAGCTCCTACAATGAGCAGTTCTTC. Encoded protein: CASSLSTHSSYNEQFF.

This chain links TRBV5-3 with TRBJ1-2; a possible D gene is TRBD1 (5 bases). TRBV5-3 is identified as an open reading frame with a role that is uncertain. V was trimmed by 10 bases and J by 4 bases, leaving 11 bases between them. The CDR3 runs 11 residues. As DNA, the CDR3 is TGTGCCCTCGCAGGGCCCTATGGCTACACCTTC. The encoded protein is CALAGPYGYTF.

This chain joins TRBV6-1 and TRBJ1-1; D not certain. The CDR3 has 12 amino acids. Germline-derived CDR1 and CDR2 are MNHNS and SASEGT. V shed 2 bases and J shed 4 bases, with 5 bases lying between them. CDR3 coding DNA: TGTGCCAGCAGTGAAAGCGGCACTGAAGCTTTCTTT. It yields the protein CASSESGTEAFF.

The chain has TRBV5-6 and TRBJ2-1; maybe TRBD2 (6 bases). Germline-derived CDR1 and CDR2 are SGHDT and YYEEEE. The CDR3 has 16 amino acids. Deletions cut 4 bases from V and 5 bases from J, with 19 bases between. The CDR3 nucleotides read TGTGCCAGCAGCCCGCCCGGGACTTACTACAACAATGAGCAGTTCTTC. It is translated as CASSPPGTYYNNEQFF. Using reference TRBV5-6 and TRBJ2-1 for the parts outside the CDR3, the full variable domain is DAGVTQSPTHLIKTRGQQVTLRCSPKSGHDTVSWYQQALGQGPQFIFQYYEEEERQRGNFPDRFSGHQFPNYSSELNVNALLLGDSALYLCASSPPGTYYNNEQFFGPGTRLTVL.